The source of this TCR beta chain is a study of T cell changes during pregnancy in multiple sclerosis. This table comes from immunoSEQ multiplex PCR, and its TCRdb copy is limited to in-frame clones, with some not included. Of some 70,000 clones listed, 85% to 95% are singletons. The germline V and J ends were trimmed by 10 bases and 3 bases, with 18 bases remaining between them. The CDR3 has 14 residues. Germline V gene lookup returns CDR1 SGHTA and CDR2 FQGNSA. Sample: CD8+ T cells from peripheral blood mononuclear cells, taken in the third trimester of pregnancy. This TCR was sampled from a female donor in good health, enrolled as a control in a pregnancy study. The chain couples TRBV7-2 to TRBJ2-5; maybe TRBD2 (6 bases). Written as DNA, the CDR3 is TGTGCCACCTCTGACCCAACGGGGGAAGAGACCCAGTACTTC. Translating gives CATSDPTGEETQYF.